The 28 T cell receptor beta chains in this list originate from one sample, sequenced in a study. TCRdb recomputed calls from the 5' RACE reads with MiXCR, one row per CDR3 protein. The data show roughly 69,000 distinct CDR3 sequences, 22% seen once. Sequencing was carried out using memory CD4+ T cells sorted from a lymph node. The subset here: memory CD4+ T cells, CD4+CD45RO+CD25-. These receptors originate from a female donor with breast cancer.

The chain has TRBV5-5 and TRBJ1-2; D unclear. This CDR3 has 12 residues. Trimming took 4 bases from V and 3 from J, leaving 7 bases between them. Germline V gives CDR1 SGHKS, CDR2 YYEKEE (reference sequence). The CDR3 DNA is TGTGCCAGCAGCGCGGACGACTATGGCTACACCTTC. This gives the protein CASSADDYGYTF.

This clonotype was seen ten or more times. The chain combines TRBV7-8 with TRBJ1-2, with D tentatively TRBD1 (6 bases). The CDR3 spans 15 residues. Trimming removed 5 bases at V and 5 bases at J, with 18 bases between. Germline V gives CDR1 SGHVS, CDR2 FQNEAQ. The CDR3 here is CASSPRNRAGYGYTF. For the CDR3, the DNA is TGTGCCAGCAGCCCCCGTAACAGGGCCGGGTATGGCTACACCTTC.

This sequence joins TRBV6-5 and TRBJ1-1; 9 positions agree with TRBD1. CDR1 and CDR2 (germline): MNHEY, SVGAGI. The ends lost 6 bases at V and 2 bases at J; junction bases unmatched: 10. This CDR3 is 16 amino acids long. This CDR3 reads CASRTRWTGENTEAFF. For the CDR3, the DNA is TGTGCCAGCAGAACTAGATGGACAGGGGAAAACACTGAAGCTTTCTTT.

CDR3 bases: TGTGCCAGCAGCCGACGGGGACGGACAGATACGCAGTATTTT. Its translation is CASSRRGRTDTQYF. V usage is TRBV7-8 and J usage is TRBJ2-3; D possibly uses TRBD1 or TRBD2 (5 bases each). V was cut by 5 bases and J by 3 bases, with 12 bases left in between. The CDR3 extends over 14 amino acids. Germline loops: CDR1 SGHVS, CDR2 FQNEAQ.

The chain couples TRBV6-2 or TRBV6-3 to TRBJ1-5; no clear D. This CDR3 contains 14 residues. The V gene lost 7 bases and the J gene lost 1 base, with 11 bases spanning the gap. Germline V gene lookup returns CDR1 MNHEY and CDR2 SVGEGT. CDR3 coding DNA: TGTGCCAGCAAGAGCGGGGTAAGCAATCAGCCCCAGCATTTT. As protein: CASKSGVSNQPQHF.

This clonotype showed up just a few times. V usage is TRBV11-1 and J usage is TRBJ2-3; D gene unclear. V was shortened by 5 bases and J by 9 bases, with 15 bases between the two germline ends. CDR3 length: 13 residues. From germline, CDR1 is SGHAT and CDR2 FQDESV (reference sequence). The CDR3 spells CASSLGPTRTQYF. The CDR3 DNA sequence: TGTGCCAGCAGCCTCGGACCTACCAGGACGCAGTATTTT.

The J gene is TRBJ2-5, the V gene TRBV20-1; TRBD2 matches 7 bases. Looked up from germline, CDR1 is DFQATT and CDR2 is SNEGSKA (reference sequence). J gave up 9 bases and V 5 bases, and 12 bases lay outside the gene matches. The CDR3 runs to 13 residues. The CDR3 region is CSAWETMGGSQYF. CDR3 bases: TGCAGTGCTTGGGAAACCATGGGGGGGTCCCAGTACTTC.

V gene TRBV7-2 combines with J gene TRBJ2-3, with D perhaps TRBD1 or TRBD2 (5 bases each). The V and J ends lost 5 bases and 0 bases respectively, with 9 bases between them. CDR1 and CDR2 (germline): SGHTA, FQGNSA. The CDR3 has 14 residues. CDR3 region: CASSMGRSTDTQYF. CDR3 nucleotides: TGTGCCAGCAGCATGGGACGGAGCACAGATACGCAGTATTTT.

This clonotype was detected a few times. The chain joins TRBV7-2 to TRBJ1-1; D remains unclear. V dropped 5 bases and J dropped 0 bases, with 10 bases sitting between them. CDR1 and CDR2 from the germline V gene are SGHTA and FQGNSA. The CDR3 extends over 14 amino acids. The CDR3 nucleotides are TGTGCCAGCAGCCCGAGTTCAGTGAACACTGAAGCTTTCTTT. Amino acids: CASSPSSVNTEAFF.

The chain combines TRBV4-1 with TRBJ2-5; D is ambiguous. The V end lost 4 bases, the J end lost 5 bases, and 11 bases lay between the germline ends. This CDR3 region has 13 residues. The germline V gene has CDR1 MGHRA and CDR2 YSYEKL. The CDR3 coding sequence is TGCGCCAGCAGCCGCTTCCTGAGGGAGACCCAGTACTTC. Protein product: CASSRFLRETQYF.

This clonotype was seen more than once but under ten times. The rearrangement links TRBV20-1 to TRBJ1-1; D gene unclear. Germline CDR1 and CDR2: DFQATT and SNEGSKA (reference sequence). The CDR3 loop spans 12 amino acids. V shed 7 bases and J shed 5 bases, with 14 bases lying between them. CDR3 residues: CSVGKGGTEAFF. CDR3 nucleotides: TGCAGTGTCGGAAAAGGAGGTACTGAAGCTTTCTTT.

The chain carries TRBV28 and TRBJ2-5, with D tentatively TRBD2 (5 bases). Trimming cost V 1 base and J 5 bases, with 14 bases left between them. Germline CDR1 and CDR2: MDHEN and SYDVKM. The CDR3 contains 15 residues. CDR3 in DNA: TGTGCCAGCAGTTTATATTACGGGATAGGCGAGACCCAGTACTTC. This encodes CASSLYYGIGETQYF.

A few counts support this clonotype. The CDR3 region is CASSETGRIYF. CDR3 coding DNA: TGTGCCAGCAGTGAAACAGGCCGGATATATTTT. The V gene is TRBV6-1, the J gene TRBJ1-3; perhaps TRBD1 as D (5 bases). Trimming shortened V by 2 bases and J by 13 bases, and 9 bases separated the two germline ends. Per the germline V gene, CDR1 is MNHNS and CDR2 is SASEGT. This CDR3 comprises 11 residues.

This clonotype was counted between two and nine times. The V call is TRBV19, the J call TRBJ2-6, with a weak D call TRBD1 (5 bases). Germline assignment: CDR1 LNHDA and CDR2 SQIVND (reference sequence). This CDR3 comprises 16 residues. Trimming shortened V by 5 bases and J by 2 bases, and 13 bases separated the two germline ends. The CDR3: CASSLLDSPGANVLTF. CDR3 in DNA: TGTGCCAGTAGTCTTCTCGACAGTCCTGGGGCCAACGTCCTGACTTTC.

V is TRBV7-2 and J is TRBJ2-1; 11 nucleotides line up with TRBD2. V shed 6 bases and J 5 bases; nucleotides not matched to a gene: 6. The CDR3 sequence is 15 residues long. Germline V gene sequence: CDR1 SGHTA, CDR2 FQGNSA. CDR3 sequence reads: CASSQDSGRDNEQFF. The CDR3 nucleotides are TGTGCCAGCAGTCAGGATAGCGGGAGGGACAATGAGCAGTTCTTC.

The gene calls are TRBV13 and TRBJ1-4; no reliable D call. V shed 3 bases and J shed 4 bases, with 6 bases lying between them. The CDR3 covers 13 residues. Germline V gives CDR1 PRHDT, CDR2 FYEKMQ (reference sequence). The CDR3 bases are TGTGCCAGCAGCTTGATGGGTAATGAAAAACTGTTTTTT. It codes for CASSLMGNEKLFF. Full variable domain (remainder filled in from reference TRBV13 and TRBJ1-4): AAGVIQSPRHLIKEKRETATLKCYPIPRHDTVYWYQQGPGQDPQFLISFYEKMQSDKGSIPDRFSAQQFSDYHSELNMSSLELGDSALYFCASSLMGNEKLFFGSGTQLSVL.

The V and J genes are TRBV20-1 and TRBJ2-5, with D possibly TRBD1 on 6 matching bases. Deletions cut 0 bases from V and 1 base from J, with 12 bases between. Germline CDR1 reads DFQATT; CDR2 reads SNEGSKA (reference sequence). The CDR3 runs to 15 residues. CDR3 sequence (DNA): TGCAGTGCTAGAGATCAGGGGCGAGTCCAAGAGACCCAGTACTTC. Translating it yields CSARDQGRVQETQYF.

This clonotype was observed a few times. The chain carries TRBV6-1 and TRBJ2-7, with TRBD1 matching 9 bases. Losses at the gene ends were 6 bases for V and 4 bases for J; bases not matched to a gene: 10. Germline V gene sequence: CDR1 MNHNS, CDR2 SASEGT. The length of the CDR3 is 15 residues. The CDR3 sequence is CASRSGQGLFYEQYF. The CDR3 DNA reads TGTGCCAGCAGGAGCGGACAGGGGCTTTTTTACGAGCAGTACTTC.

This clonotype was detected many times. DNA of the CDR3: TGCGCCAGCAGCCCGACAGGGAACTCCTACGAGCAGTACTTC. This encodes CASSPTGNSYEQYF. The chain has TRBV5-1 and TRBJ2-7; TRBD1 aligns across 7 bases. The CDR3 runs 14 residues. Germline CDR1 and CDR2: SGHRS and YFSETQ. Unmatched junction bases numbered 4, after V lost 4 bases and J lost 0 bases.

Comment on this clonotype: At one boundary the junction diverges from the germline segment, which might be a read error. This chain links TRBV7-3 with TRBJ1-4; D gene uncertain. Per the germline V gene, CDR1 is SGHTA and CDR2 is FQGTGA. The CDR3 runs to 14 residues. For the CDR3, the DNA is TGTGCCAGCAGCTTAGCGCTGGCAGGTGAAAAACGGTTTTTT. It encodes CASSLALAGEKRFF.

By sample share, this clonotype is medium-sized. The chain carries TRBV6-5 and TRBJ1-2; D is perhaps TRBD1 (6 bases). The CDR3 has 16 residues. Trimming took off 6 bases at V and 2 bases at J, with 19 bases between the two ends. Germline V gives CDR1 MNHEY, CDR2 SVGAGI. For the CDR3, the DNA is TGTGCCAGCAGATCTTCCTCCGGGACACCGAACTATGGCTACACCTTC. This gives the protein CASRSSSGTPNYGYTF.

The chain uses TRBV4-2 and TRBJ1-1, with a tentative D call TRBD1 (5 bases). The CDR3 has 12 residues. Germline V lookup: CDR1 LGHNA, CDR2 YNFKEQ. Deletions cut 4 bases from V and 7 bases from J, with 10 bases between. Written as DNA, the CDR3 is TGTGCCAGCAGCCTCCGGGGGAATGAAGCTTTCTTT. It translates to CASSLRGNEAFF.

CDR3 amino acids: CASSLRQGGTYGYTF. CDR3 nucleotides: TGCGCCAGCAGCTTACGACAGGGAGGGACCTATGGCTACACCTTC. This chain connects TRBV5-1 to TRBJ1-2; 7 bases match TRBD1. V was pared by 2 bases and J by 4 bases, with 8 bases of the junction left unmatched. CDR1 and CDR2 from the germline V gene are SGHRS and YFSETQ. The CDR3 spans 15 residues.

About this clonotype: An end of the junction differs from the germline gene, which may be a read error. The genes are TRBV3-1 and TRBJ1-4; maybe TRBD1 (6 bases). Looked up from germline, CDR1 is LGHDT and CDR2 is YNNKEL (reference sequence). CDR3 length: 13 amino acids. This CDR3 is CASSPRTEEKLCF. The CDR3, as DNA: TGTGCCAGCAGCCCCCGGACAGAAGAAAAACTGTGTTTT.

To note about this clonotype: A much larger clonotype is one base distant, so this may be a read error. This chain connects TRBV5-1 to TRBJ2-1, with D maybe TRBD2 (5 bases). Trimming took off 3 bases at V and 10 bases at J, with 11 bases between the two ends. The CDR3 runs 12 residues. The germline V gene has CDR1 SGHRS and CDR2 YFSETQ. CDR3 in amino acids: CASSYPEGEQFF. The CDR3, as DNA: TGCGCCAGCAGCTACCCCGAGGGCGAGCAGTTCTTC.

In its sample, this clonotype was seen a few times. The V and J genes are TRBV5-1 and TRBJ2-1; D ambiguous. V lost 1 base and J 5 bases, leaving 10 bases between the germline ends. CDR1 is SGHRS and CDR2 is YFSETQ in the germline V gene. The CDR3 is 14 residues long. Here the CDR3 reads CASSLFNEDNEQFF. The CDR3 DNA reads TGCGCCAGCAGCTTGTTCAATGAAGACAATGAGCAGTTCTTC.

The chain has TRBV6-1 and TRBJ2-2; perhaps TRBD2 as D (6 bases). Trimming pared 7 bases from V and 6 bases from J, leaving 15 bases between. CDR3 length: 14 amino acids. The V gene's germline CDR1 is MNHNS and CDR2 SASEGT. The CDR3 DNA reads as TGTGCCAGCACCCACCTGGGGGGTGCCGGGGAGCTGTTTTTT. Translating gives CASTHLGGAGELFF.

This rearrangement joins TRBV5-1 to TRBJ1-5; 7 nucleotides agree with TRBD1. There are 15 residues in the CDR3. J was trimmed by 7 bases and V by 0 bases; bases with no gene match: 7. The germline V gene encodes CDR1 SGHRS and CDR2 YFSETQ. The CDR3 sequence is CASSLGGQSGQPQHF. Written as DNA, the CDR3 is TGCGCCAGCAGCTTGGGGGGACAGTCGGGACAGCCCCAGCATTTT.